This T cell receptor (beta chain) was documented in a study of blood T cells in healthy people across ages (dated by TCRdb to about 2015). About the study as a whole: Template switching captured roughly one uniquely barcoded TCR beta cDNA molecule per two T cells in model experiments. To avoid experimental bias, donors of different ages were randomly spread across the sequencing lanes. Two additional independent replicas of 1 million unique cDNA reads from the same blood draw were analyzed for two donors (one aged 18 to 30 and one aged 80 or older). The donors were split into four age groups: young (average around 15 years), middle-aged (39), aged (roughly 65) and long-lived (over 80). The study measured age-related changes in TCR beta repertoire diversity using deep sequencing normalized with unique cDNA molecular identifiers. Broad study findings and their caveats: Because profiling used bulk unsorted PBMCs, naive and antigen-experienced compartments could not be compared conclusively. Because donor CMV infection status was unknown, age-related changes in expanded clonotypes were potentially confounded. Estimates of total diversity based on one million sequenced T cells were regarded as lower bounds and as underestimates. Observed TCR beta diversity per million T cells fell roughly linearly with age, and a significant reduction was already apparent by age around 39. Compared with the aged group, the long-lived group had more naive CD4+ T cells, fewer expanded clones and increased TCR diversity, suggesting age selection. A strong correlation was found between observed TCR beta diversity and the percentage of naive T cells measured by flow cytometry.

Systemically healthy Caucasian individuals from Russia, about 38 in total and aged roughly 6 to 90 years, were included as donors. Around 10 milliliters of peripheral blood were drawn from each donor into EDTA-treated Vacutainer tubes. Ficoll-Paque density-gradient centrifugation was used to isolate PBMCs, with at least 6 million per sample. Trizol reagent was used to extract total RNA from the PBMCs, yielding at least 6 micrograms per sample. For every donor, flow cytometry on a PBMC aliquot measured the percentage of naive CD45RAhigh/CD27high T cells. The library was built by means of 5' RACE. Sequenced using an Illumina HiSeq 2500. A second PCR of roughly 6 to 11 cycles was run with a J-beta primer mix and a sample-barcoded 5' primer. A unique molecular identifier was introduced onto each TCR beta cDNA molecule by a template-switch 5' adaptor carrying 12 random nucleotides. At least 2.5 million CDR3-containing paired-end reads were obtained from each sample. The Mint cDNA synthesis kit, primed by a TRBC-specific oligonucleotide, was used to synthesize first-strand cDNA from all RNA. After uracil-DNA glycosylase treatment, a first 18-cycle PCR used universal primers M1SS and BC2_uni_R on all cDNA. As for the authors' bioinformatics: For normalization, 1 million high-quality reads, each with a distinct molecular identifier, were randomly selected from each sample. Instead of being binned into consensus sequences, reads with shared molecular identifiers were discarded. CDR3 identification, clonotype clustering and error correction used MiTCR with a Q25 quality threshold and the strictest error-elimination algorithm. Lower-bound total TCR beta diversity was estimated with a nonparametric unseen species model using Euler transformation. TCRdb cleaned the public reads at Q25 with fastp, built clones with MiXCR and kept in-frame beta chains. Rows are combined by CDR3 protein, so each entry shows the most common genes and DNA. The V and J calls were determined by TCRdb, not by the authors. This sample gives roughly 1.7 million distinct CDR3 sequences in total; roughly 30% of them show up just once. The ten most abundant clones make up roughly 12% of the sample.

The germline V gene sets CDR1 to SGHRS and CDR2 to YFSETQ. The CDR3 numbers 15 residues from cysteine through phenylalanine. CDR3 DNA is the only sequence kept; it has 45 bases, read in frame from the first base. With regard to this clonotype: This clone's antigen is unknown. A read error may produce the germline difference seen at one junction end.

Here the chain combines TRBV5-1 and TRBJ2-3, with 11 junctional bases fitting TRBD2. The receptor's source is a woman between 25 and 40 years old in good health. The sample was blood. The DNA sequence is given as TGCACCAGCAGCTACGGGACTAGCGGTTCAGATACGCAGTATTTT. Translated, this gives CTSSYGTSGSDTQYF. Extended through the reference TRBV5-1 and TRBJ2-3 proteins, this CDR3 yields the full variable domain: KAGVTQTPRYLIKTRGQQVTLSCSPISGHRSVSWYQQTPGQGLQFLFEYFSETQRNKGNFPGRFSGRQFSNSRSEMNVSTLELGDSALYLCTSSYGTSGSDTQYFGPGTRLTVL.